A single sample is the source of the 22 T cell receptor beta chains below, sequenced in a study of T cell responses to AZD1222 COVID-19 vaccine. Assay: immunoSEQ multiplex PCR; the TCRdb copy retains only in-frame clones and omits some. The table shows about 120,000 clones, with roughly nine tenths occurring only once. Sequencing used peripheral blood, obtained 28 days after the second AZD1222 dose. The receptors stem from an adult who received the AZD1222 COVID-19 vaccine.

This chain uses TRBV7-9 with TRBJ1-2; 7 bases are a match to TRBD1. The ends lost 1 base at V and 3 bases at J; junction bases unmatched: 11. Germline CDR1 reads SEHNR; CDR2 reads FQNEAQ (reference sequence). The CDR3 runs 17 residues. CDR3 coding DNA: TGTGCCAGCAGCTTAGGGGGGACAGCTCGAGCTTACTATGGCTACACCTTC. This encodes CASSLGGTARAYYGYTF.

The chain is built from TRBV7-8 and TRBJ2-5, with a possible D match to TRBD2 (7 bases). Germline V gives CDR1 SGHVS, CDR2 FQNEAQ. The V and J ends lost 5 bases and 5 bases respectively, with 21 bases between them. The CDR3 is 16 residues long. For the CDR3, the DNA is TGTGCCAGCAGCCGCACGGGGGCGGGAGTCGGGGAGACCCAGTACTTC. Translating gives CASSRTGAGVGETQYF.

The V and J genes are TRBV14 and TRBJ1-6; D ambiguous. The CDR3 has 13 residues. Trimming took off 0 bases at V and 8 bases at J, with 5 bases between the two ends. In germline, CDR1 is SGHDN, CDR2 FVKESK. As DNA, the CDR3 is TGTGCCAGCAGCCAAGAGGAGTATTCACCCCTCCACTTT. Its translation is CASSQEEYSPLHF.

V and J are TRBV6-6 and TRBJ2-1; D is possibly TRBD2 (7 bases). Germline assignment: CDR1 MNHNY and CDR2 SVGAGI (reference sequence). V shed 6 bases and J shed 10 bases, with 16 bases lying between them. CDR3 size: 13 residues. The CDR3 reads CASSPGGAREQFF. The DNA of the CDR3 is TGTGCCAGCAGCCCGGGGGGCGCTCGAGAGCAGTTCTTC.

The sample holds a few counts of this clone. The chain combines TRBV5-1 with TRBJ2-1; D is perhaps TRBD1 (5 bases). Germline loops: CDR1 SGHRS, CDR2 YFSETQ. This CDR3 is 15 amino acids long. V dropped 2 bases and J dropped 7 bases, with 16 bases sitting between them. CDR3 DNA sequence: TGCGCCAGCAGCTTCCAGGGTCTAGGGAATAATGAGCAGTTCTTC. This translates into CASSFQGLGNNEQFF.

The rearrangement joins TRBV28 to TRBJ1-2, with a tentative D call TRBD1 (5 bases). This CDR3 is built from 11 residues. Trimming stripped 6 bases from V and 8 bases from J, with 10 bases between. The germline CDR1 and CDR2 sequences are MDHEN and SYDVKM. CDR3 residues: CASRRGRGYTF. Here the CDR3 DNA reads TGTGCCAGCAGGCGGGGACGAGGCTACACCTTC.

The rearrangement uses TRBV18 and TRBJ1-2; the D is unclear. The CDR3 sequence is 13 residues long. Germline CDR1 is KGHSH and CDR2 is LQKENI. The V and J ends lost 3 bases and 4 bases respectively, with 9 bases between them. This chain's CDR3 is CASSPDGSYGYTF. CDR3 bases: TGTGCCAGCTCACCGGACGGATCCTATGGCTACACCTTC.

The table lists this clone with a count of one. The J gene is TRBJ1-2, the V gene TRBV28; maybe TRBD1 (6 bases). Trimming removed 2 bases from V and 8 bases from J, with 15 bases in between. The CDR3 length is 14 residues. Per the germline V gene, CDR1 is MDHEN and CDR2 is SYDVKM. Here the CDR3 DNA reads TGTGCCAGCAGTTTACGGGGGGGCGGCGACGGCTACACCTTC. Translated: CASSLRGGGDGYTF.

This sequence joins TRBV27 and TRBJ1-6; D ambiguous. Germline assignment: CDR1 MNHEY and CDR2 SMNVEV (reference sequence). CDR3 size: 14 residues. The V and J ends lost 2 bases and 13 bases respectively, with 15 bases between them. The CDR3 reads CASSLMGPYVPLHF. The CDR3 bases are TGTGCCAGCAGTTTAATGGGTCCCTACGTGCCCCTCCACTTT.

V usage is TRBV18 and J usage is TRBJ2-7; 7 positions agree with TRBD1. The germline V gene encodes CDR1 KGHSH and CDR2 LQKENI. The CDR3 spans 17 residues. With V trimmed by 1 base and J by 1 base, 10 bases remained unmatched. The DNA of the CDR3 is TGTGCCAGCTCACCACGGGACAGATTGATCCTTTCCTACGAGCAGTACTTC. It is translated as CASSPRDRLILSYEQYF.

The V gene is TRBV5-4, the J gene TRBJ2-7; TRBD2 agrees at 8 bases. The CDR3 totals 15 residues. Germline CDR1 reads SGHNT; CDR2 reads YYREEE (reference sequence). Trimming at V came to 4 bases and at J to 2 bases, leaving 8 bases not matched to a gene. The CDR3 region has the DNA TGTGCCAGCAGCCTCATACGGGAGGGCCCCTACGAGCAGTACTTC. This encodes CASSLIREGPYEQYF.

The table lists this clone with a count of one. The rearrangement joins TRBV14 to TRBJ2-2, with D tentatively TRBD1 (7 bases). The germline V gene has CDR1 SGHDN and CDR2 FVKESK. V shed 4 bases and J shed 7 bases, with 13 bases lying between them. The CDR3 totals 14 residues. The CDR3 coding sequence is TGTGCCAGCAGCCCTCAGGGGGGAAGCGGGGAGCTGTTTTTT. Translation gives CASSPQGGSGELFF.

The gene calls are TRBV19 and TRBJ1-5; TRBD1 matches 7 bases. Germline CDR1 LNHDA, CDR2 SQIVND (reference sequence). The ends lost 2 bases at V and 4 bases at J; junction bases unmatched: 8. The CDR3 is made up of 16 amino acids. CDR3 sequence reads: CASSIKYGTDNQPQHF. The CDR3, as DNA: TGTGCCAGTAGTATAAAATACGGGACAGATAATCAGCCCCAGCATTTT.

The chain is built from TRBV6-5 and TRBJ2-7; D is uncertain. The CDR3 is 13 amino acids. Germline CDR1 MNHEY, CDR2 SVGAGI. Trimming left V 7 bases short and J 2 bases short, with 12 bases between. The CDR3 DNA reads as TGTGCCAGCAAGGGCCTGGGCACCTACGAGCAGTACTTC. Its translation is CASKGLGTYEQYF.

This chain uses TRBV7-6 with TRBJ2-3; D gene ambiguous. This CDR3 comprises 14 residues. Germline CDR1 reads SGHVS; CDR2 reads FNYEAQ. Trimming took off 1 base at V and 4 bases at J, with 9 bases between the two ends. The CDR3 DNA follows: TGTGCCAGCAGCTTAGTGGCAGCGCCAGATACGCAGTATTTT. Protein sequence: CASSLVAAPDTQYF.

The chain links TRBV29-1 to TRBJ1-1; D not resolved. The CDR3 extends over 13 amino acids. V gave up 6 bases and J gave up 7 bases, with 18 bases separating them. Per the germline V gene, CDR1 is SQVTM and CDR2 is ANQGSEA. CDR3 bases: TGCAGCGTAGGGATCCAGGCGCCGAATGAAGCTTTCTTT. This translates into CSVGIQAPNEAFF.

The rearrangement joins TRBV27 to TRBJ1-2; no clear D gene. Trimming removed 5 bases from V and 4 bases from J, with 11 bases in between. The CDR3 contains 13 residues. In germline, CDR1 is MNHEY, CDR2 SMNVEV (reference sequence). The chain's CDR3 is CASSPGLLYGYTF. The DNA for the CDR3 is TGTGCCAGCAGTCCCGGACTACTCTATGGCTACACCTTC.

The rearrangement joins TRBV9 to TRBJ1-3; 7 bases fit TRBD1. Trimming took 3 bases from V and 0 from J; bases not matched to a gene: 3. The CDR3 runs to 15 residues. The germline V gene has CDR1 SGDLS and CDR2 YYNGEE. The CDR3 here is CASSDGTASGNTIYF. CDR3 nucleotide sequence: TGTGCCAGCAGCGACGGGACAGCCTCTGGAAACACCATATATTTT.

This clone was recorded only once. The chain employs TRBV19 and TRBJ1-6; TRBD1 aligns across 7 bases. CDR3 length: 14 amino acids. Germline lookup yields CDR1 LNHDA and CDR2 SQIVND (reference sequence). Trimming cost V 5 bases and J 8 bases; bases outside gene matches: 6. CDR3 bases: TGTGCCAGTAGTTCGGACAGGAATGATTCACCCCTCCACTTT. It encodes CASSSDRNDSPLHF.

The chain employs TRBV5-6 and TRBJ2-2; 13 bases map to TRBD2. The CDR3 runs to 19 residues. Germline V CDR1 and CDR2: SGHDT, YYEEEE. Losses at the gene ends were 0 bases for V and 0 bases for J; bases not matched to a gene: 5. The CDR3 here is CASSLDGLAGVANTGELFF. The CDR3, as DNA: TGTGCCAGCAGCTTGGATGGACTAGCGGGAGTCGCGAACACCGGGGAGCTGTTTTTT.

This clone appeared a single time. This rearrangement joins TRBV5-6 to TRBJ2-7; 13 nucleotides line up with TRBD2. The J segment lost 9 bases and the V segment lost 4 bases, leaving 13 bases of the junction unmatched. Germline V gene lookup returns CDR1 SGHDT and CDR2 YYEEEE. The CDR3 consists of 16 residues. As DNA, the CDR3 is TGTGCCAGCAGCGGAGGGGGACTAGCGGGATCCTTGTTGCAGTACTTC. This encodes CASSGGGLAGSLLQYF.

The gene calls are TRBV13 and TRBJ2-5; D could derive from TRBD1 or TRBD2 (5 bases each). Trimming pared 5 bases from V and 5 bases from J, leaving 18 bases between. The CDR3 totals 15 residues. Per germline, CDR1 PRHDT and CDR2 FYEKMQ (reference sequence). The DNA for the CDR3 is TGTGCCAGCAGCCCTAATCTGGGGCCGGGGGAGACCCAGTACTTC. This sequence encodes CASSPNLGPGETQYF.